Here is one T cell receptor beta chain with its context. This clonotype came up a few times. The target of this receptor is not known. Base qualities are not at hand, and no much larger clone is one base apart. This sample was taken from a study of T-cell memory formation after mild COVID-19 (dated by TCRdb to about 2021). For the study in its entirety: TCR sequence clusters from the two donors were largely donor specific. In a couple of donors, T-cell clones that expanded and contracted after mild COVID-19 were tracked by sequencing TCRalpha and TCRbeta repertoires over time. The cohort was made up of two young adult volunteers, one female and one male, who were previously healthy. The research as a whole found: Contracting CD4+ clones were located mainly in the CM and EM memory subsets, whereas CD8+ clones were found to be enriched in EMRA. The second-wave clones that peaked on day 37 were not confirmed to be SARS-CoV-2 specific. The study included only two mild cases, and larger cohorts that include severe cases with pre-infection samples were judged to be necessary. From day 15 to 85, contracting clones showed balanced CD4/CD8 phenotypes, whereas a second wave of clones that expanded from day 15 to 37 leaned towards CD4+. Some responding clones were detected in pre-infection memory, which suggested that pre-existing cross-reactive memory T cells had joined the SARS-CoV-2 response.

The germline V gene sets CDR1 to SGHVS and CDR2 to FQNEAQ. V and J lose 2 bases and 3 bases, and a span of 11 bases separates them. The CDR3 spans 14 residues, from the cysteine through the phenylalanine. The retained sequence is limited to the CDR3, 42 bases, with the frame set at the first base. PBMCs were isolated by Ficoll-Paque density gradient centrifugation. Sequencing was carried out with an Illumina NovaSeq 6000. cDNA libraries for TCRalpha and TCRbeta were prepared by 5'RACE using constant-segment primers, with sample barcodes and unique molecular identifiers added. RNA was extracted from every sample with Trizol reagent. Amplification of the libraries took two PCR steps, and the second step added a second sample barcode plus Illumina TruSeq adapters. Sequencing of the libraries was done on an Illumina NovaSeq, producing 2 x 150 bp paired-end reads. Per the authors' processing: With migec v1.2.7, reads were demultiplexed and then collapsed into UMI-guided consensus sequences. Using mixcr v2.1.11, UMI consensuses were aligned to TRA and TRB V and J templates and then assembled into clonotypes. Clonotypes were classified as expanded or contracted when called significant by both edgeR and NoisET, with noise models trained on biological replicates. edgeR calls used a false discovery rate-adjusted p below 0.01 and a log2 fold-change threshold of 1. As an exploratory analysis of dynamics, max-normalized trajectories of the 1000 most abundant clonotypes were examined with PCA combined with hierarchical clustering. Separately sequenced CD4+ and CD8+ repertoires were used to assign a CD4 or CD8 phenotype to each responding clone. The public sequencing data were trimmed at Q25 with fastp and processed into clonotypes with MiXCR by TCRdb, which kept only in-frame beta chains. Each record represents a unique CDR3 protein, reported with the most common genes and DNA among its rows. TCRdb's processing, not the study's, gives the V and J calls here. The sample table lists roughly 380,000 distinct CDR3 sequences, around 27% of them with a count of one. The leading ten clones occupy about 13% of the sample.

The rearrangement combines TRBV7-8 with TRBJ2-7; matching of 6 bases hints at TRBD1 as the D gene. Material: PBMCs or a T cell subset sorted from them (not recorded which). This clonotype originated in an adult woman who had mild COVID-19 (a few samples of this study predate the infection). The sample titles of this study are shuffled in the database, so cell type and time point are left out; the donor was told from shared clones. The CDR3: CASSLSGADYEQYF. The nucleotides read TGTGCCAGCAGCTTATCAGGGGCGGACTACGAGCAGTACTTC. Joined to the reference TRBV7-8 and TRBJ2-7 proteins, this CDR3 gives the full variable domain: GAGVSQSPRYKVAKRGQDVALRCDPISGHVSLFWYQQALGQGPEFLTYFQNEAQLDKSGLPSDRFFAERPEGSVSTLKIQRTQQEDSAVYLCASSLSGADYEQYFGPGTRLTVT.